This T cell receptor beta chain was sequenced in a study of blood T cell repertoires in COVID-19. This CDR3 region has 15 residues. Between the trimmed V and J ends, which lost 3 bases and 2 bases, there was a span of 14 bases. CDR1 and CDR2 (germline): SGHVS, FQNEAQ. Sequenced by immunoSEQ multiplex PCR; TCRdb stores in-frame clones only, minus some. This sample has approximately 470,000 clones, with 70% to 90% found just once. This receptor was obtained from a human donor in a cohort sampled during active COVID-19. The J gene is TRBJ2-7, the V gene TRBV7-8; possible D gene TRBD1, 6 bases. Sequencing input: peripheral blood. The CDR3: CASSLGAFRTYEQYF. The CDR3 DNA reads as TGTGCCAGCAGCTTGGGGGCTTTTAGGACCTACGAGCAGTACTTC.